This T cell receptor beta chain was captured by sequencing in a study of Ad26.COV2.S vaccination and SARS-CoV-2 variants. Study overall: Administration of Ad26.COV2.S was intramuscular, either once or twice 56 days apart.

With respect to this clone: Its cognate antigen is unknown.

Sample treatment: around 19 received Ad26.COV2.S at low or high dose, single or two shots; 5 received placebo; per-sample allocation not given. Repertoires come from day 63 after the first vaccine or placebo injection. General study findings and limits: Estimates derived from TCR breadth and depth analyses may have underestimated total T cell responses.

The CDR3 extends over 13 amino acids. V shed 6 bases, J shed 5 bases, and the junction held 6 bases outside the gene matches. The germline V gene encodes CDR1 SNHLY and CDR2 FYNNEI. TCRdb's copy holds only in-frame clones and misses some; the assay was immunoSEQ multiplex PCR. The data show fewer than 800,000 clones, approximately 88% seen once. The V call is TRBV2, the J call TRBJ1-2; 7 bases agree with TRBD1. The sample consisted of peripheral blood, taken in a trial of Ad26.COV2.S vaccine versus placebo. This sequence originates from a person aged 18-65 years who received the Ad26.COV2.S COVID-19 vaccine or a placebo. CDR3 bases: TGTGCCAGCAGGACGGGACAGTCTTATGGCTACACCTTC. This sequence encodes CASRTGQSYGYTF.